These 17 T cell receptor beta chains share one sample of origin, sequenced in a study of T cell clonality in common variable immunodeficiency. Overall study results and limits: Common variable immunodeficiency TCR beta sequences reportedly had fewer deletions and N-nucleotide insertions.

Produced via immunoSEQ multiplex PCR; TCRdb's table is partial and in-frame only. The sample gives 23,000 or so clones, none seen only once, and the top ten clones hold under 10%. No antigen has been assigned to these receptors. Source material: peripheral blood mononuclear cells. All receptors come from a human donor with common variable immunodeficiency.

This clone was counted a few times. Coverage ceases 3 residues before the CDR3 finishes, and the germline J gene fills in the end. This chain links TRBV6-1 with TRBJ1-3; 7 bases are shared with TRBD1. V gave up 0 bases and J gave up 0 bases; unmatched junction bases: 2. In germline, CDR1 is MNHNS, CDR2 SASEGT. This CDR3 spans 16 amino acids. CDR3: CASSEAGTVSGNTIYF. The covered CDR3 bases are TGTGCCAGCAGTGAAGCCGGGACAGTCTCTGGAAACACC.

This clone was observed a handful of times. From the germline J gene comes the end of the CDR3, since the read stops 3 residues before it. The chain combines TRBV30 with TRBJ1-5; the match to TRBD1 covers 7 bases. With 3 bases clipped from V and 8 bases from J, the junction kept 4 bases outside the gene matches. This CDR3 has 12 amino acids. Per the germline V gene, CDR1 is GTSNPN and CDR2 is SVGIG (reference sequence). Incomplete CDR3 DNA: TGTGCCTGGAGGGAACAGGGGAAGCCC. It encodes CAWREQGKP. The entire CDR3 sequence reads CAWREQGKPQHF.

This clone appeared many times. The missing CDR3 end, 3 residues past where the read stops, is filled in from the germline J gene. V and J are TRBV30 and TRBJ1-2, with 10 bases that match TRBD1. Germline CDR1 reads GTSNPN; CDR2 reads SVGIG (reference sequence). This CDR3 has 13 amino acids. The chain's CDR3 is CASTPGTGVGYTF. Partial CDR3 DNA: TGTGCCTCAACACCCGGGACAGGGGTCGGC.

This clone was seen ten or more times. The CDR3 end lies 3 residues beyond the end of the read and is filled in from the germline J gene. The chain combines TRBV20-1 with TRBJ1-2; TRBD1 matches 9 bases. Germline trimming cut 6 bases from V and 3 bases from J; bases unmatched to any gene: 8. The CDR3 length is 14 residues. CDR1 is DFQATT, CDR2 SNEGSKA, per germline (reference sequence). The CDR3 loop reads CSAPSGTGHYGYTF. The CDR3 bases that were read are TGCAGTGCGCCGTCCGGGACAGGGCACTATGGC.

This clone has more than one count but fewer than ten. Read data end 3 residues before the CDR3 end; the end is taken from the germline J gene. The V call is TRBV7-2, the J call TRBJ2-1; 9 nucleotides line up with TRBD2. Germline trimming cut 1 base from V and 5 bases from J; bases unmatched to any gene: 3. Germline V gene data show CDR1 as SGHTA and CDR2 as FQGNSA. This CDR3 has 15 residues. CDR3 region: CASSLGGGAHNEQFF. The covered CDR3 bases are TGTGCCAGCAGCTTAGGCGGGGGGGCCCACAATGAG.

This clone was counted a few times. Read coverage stops 3 residues before the CDR3 terminus; the germline J gene supplies the remainder. The chain joins TRBV7-9 to TRBJ1-2; 10 positions match TRBD1. The CDR3 covers 14 residues. Germline lookup yields CDR1 SEHNR and CDR2 FQNEAQ (reference sequence). CDR3 DNA (partial): TGTGCCAGCAGCGCCGGGACAGGGGCGGGCGGC. It translates to CASSAGTGAGG. In full, the CDR3 is CASSAGTGAGGYTF.

This clone has a handful of counts. The read terminates 3 residues ahead of where the CDR3 ends, so the germline J gene completes it. The V and J genes are TRBV19 and TRBJ2-5; 8 bases match TRBD1. J gave up 0 bases and V 4 bases, and 4 bases lay outside the gene matches. This CDR3 has 15 residues. The germline V gene has CDR1 LNHDA and CDR2 SQIVND (reference sequence). CDR3 DNA, as far as it was read: TGTGCCAGTAGTAGTACGGGACAGGACCAAGAGACC. Its protein product is CASSSTGQDQET. The whole CDR3 protein reads CASSSTGQDQETQYF. Full variable domain (rest looked up from reference TRBV19 and TRBJ2-5): DGGITQSPKYLFRKEGQNVTLSCEQNLNHDAMYWYRQDPGQGLRLIYYSQIVNDFQKGDIAEGYSVSREKKESFPLTVTSAQKNPTAFYLCASSSTGQDQETQYFGPGTRLLVL.

At least ten counts were recorded for this clone. The missing CDR3 end, 3 residues past where the read stops, is filled in from the germline J gene. The rearrangement joins TRBV12-5 to TRBJ2-1; 7 bases are a match to TRBD2. Losses at the gene ends were 6 bases for V and 4 bases for J; bases not matched to a gene: 6. The CDR3 runs 14 residues. The germline gives CDR1 LGHNT, CDR2 FRNRAP. The CDR3 loop reads CASGESSGYNEQFF. The covered CDR3 bases are TGTGCTAGTGGGGAATCTAGCGGTTACAATGAG.

This clone was observed a few times. Sequencing ends 3 residues short of the CDR3 end; the germline J gene provides the rest. The chain couples TRBV7-8 to TRBJ2-7; tentative D call: TRBD1 (5 bases). The CDR3 loop spans 13 amino acids. Germline CDR1 reads SGHVS; CDR2 reads FQNEAQ. V was clipped by 4 bases and J by 0 bases, with 7 bases between them. The sequenced part of the CDR3 DNA is TGTGCCAGCAGCTCGACAGTCTCCTACGAG. Its protein is CASSSTVSYE. The CDR3 reads in full as CASSSTVSYEQYF.

Of note for this clone: The CDR3 end lies 3 residues beyond the end of the read and is filled in from the germline J gene. The V and J genes are TRBV30 and TRBJ2-3; TRBD2 is a possible D gene (5 bases). Germline V CDR1 and CDR2: GTSNPN, SVGIG (reference sequence). The CDR3 is 12 amino acids. V gave up 3 bases and J gave up 6 bases, with 10 bases separating them. The covered CDR3 bases are TGTGCCTGGAGCCCAACGGGGGATACG. As protein: CAWSPTGDT. The CDR3 reads in full as CAWSPTGDTQYF. The variable domain in full, completed from reference TRBV30 and TRBJ2-3, reads SQTIHQWPATLVQPVGSPLSLECTVEGTSNPNLYWYRQAAGRGLQLLFYSVGIGQISSEVPQNLSASRPQDRQFILSSKKLLLSDSGFYLCAWSPTGDTQYFGPGTRLTVL.

This clone was seen more than once but under ten times. Sequencing ends 3 residues short of the CDR3 end; the germline J gene provides the rest. The chain employs TRBV5-6 and TRBJ1-2; 9 nucleotides agree with TRBD1. V shed 4 bases and J 7 bases; nucleotides not matched to a gene: 5. This CDR3 region has 13 residues. The germline V gene encodes CDR1 SGHDT and CDR2 YYEEEE. The CDR3 loop reads CASSGDRALGYTF. Incomplete CDR3 DNA: TGTGCCAGCAGCGGGGACAGGGCACTTGGC.

A remark on this clone: The read comes to an end 3 residues before the CDR3 does, leaving the germline J gene to fill in the end. V usage is TRBV2 and J usage is TRBJ2-7, with 10 bases matching TRBD1. The CDR3 is made up of 15 amino acids. Germline assignment: CDR1 SNHLY and CDR2 FYNNEI. V trimming: 3 bases; J trimming: 5 bases; junction bases outside the gene matches: 7. CDR3 sequence reads: CASSDGGTGDNEQYF. CDR3 DNA, as far as it was read: TGTGCCAGCAGTGATGGGGGGACAGGGGACAACGAG.

At least ten counts were recorded for this clone. The CDR3 end lies 3 residues beyond the end of the read and is filled in from the germline J gene. The rearrangement uses TRBV18 and TRBJ2-2, with a weak D call TRBD2 (5 bases). The CDR3 runs 19 residues. In germline, CDR1 is KGHSH, CDR2 LQKENI. Trimming removed 5 bases at V and 6 bases at J, with 28 bases between. The CDR3 here is CASSSLAGIGTPIAGELFF. The sequenced CDR3 bases are TGTGCCAGCTCATCCCTAGCCGGGATTGGAACCCCTATAGCCGGGGAG.

On this clone: The read terminates 3 residues before the CDR3 end, so the remaining end is supplied by the germline J gene. This rearrangement joins TRBV7-9 to TRBJ2-3; TRBD1 matches 9 bases. The germline V gene has CDR1 SEHNR and CDR2 FQNEAQ (reference sequence). V shed 7 bases and J 8 bases; nucleotides not matched to a gene: 4. The CDR3 spans 12 residues. The CDR3 spells CASILTGGTQYF. The sequenced CDR3 bases are TGTGCCAGCATCCTGACAGGGGGTACG.

This clone was seen repeatedly, ten times or more. The read ends 3 residues shy of where the CDR3 ends; the end is completed using the germline J gene. V is TRBV6-4 and J is TRBJ1-2; unclear D gene. Germline V gives CDR1 MRHNA, CDR2 SNTAGT. V was cut by 3 bases and J by 0 bases, with 14 bases left in between. The CDR3 contains 16 residues. The covered CDR3 bases are TGTGCCAGCAGTGATGCGACAAGGGTAGCTAACTATGGC. It is translated as CASSDATRVANYG. From start to end, the CDR3 is CASSDATRVANYGYTF.

This clone was seen a handful of times. The read ends 3 residues shy of where the CDR3 ends; the end is completed using the germline J gene. The chain joins TRBV5-1 to TRBJ2-5; D unclear. CDR1 and CDR2 from the germline V gene are SGHRS and YFSETQ. This CDR3 comprises 14 residues. V was cut by 5 bases and J by 1 base, with 12 bases left in between. The CDR3 DNA, read in part, is TGCGCCAGCAGAGCCTCGTCGGGCCAAGAGACC. Amino acid sequence: CASRASSGQET. The full-length CDR3 reads as CASRASSGQETQYF.

A few counts support this clone. Coverage ceases 3 residues before the CDR3 finishes, and the germline J gene fills in the end. J is TRBJ2-3 and V is TRBV11-3; weak D call: TRBD2 (6 bases). Germline V gene data show CDR1 as SGHNT and CDR2 as YENEEA. The CDR3 length is 14 residues. The germline V and J ends were trimmed by 4 bases and 6 bases, with 14 bases remaining between them. The CDR3 bases that were read are TGTGCCAGCAGCTCCTCCGGGACTGGCGATACG. Protein product: CASSSSGTGDT. The whole CDR3 is CASSSSGTGDTQYF.